This TCR beta chain was captured in a study of shared clonotypes between healthy human individuals (dated by TCRdb to 2020 to 2021). In terms of the full investigation: A couple of women and a few men aged 18 to 49 years were included in the cohort. Per donor, three plates each were used for CD4 naive and CD4 memory, two for CD8 naive, and one for CD8 memory. Different laboratories and diverse techniques were used to prepare libraries and sequence TCR repertoires, to increase sequencing depth and limit assay-specific biases. To estimate repertoire size and how much clonotype sharing occurs between individuals, the study deeply sequenced the blood TCR repertoires of several healthy adults. Per donor, leukapheresis produced somewhere between about 0.9 and 10 billion PBMCs.

Study-wide conclusions, independent of this receptor: Naive subsets generally had larger estimated clonotype richness than memory subsets did. Based on pairwise subsampling, the degree of clonotype sharing among donors was expected to be affected by sequencing depth. Sampling was restricted to blood, and TCR repertoires in tissues likely differ from the TCR repertoires found in blood. Incomplete sequencing was indicated by rarefaction of sorted-subset datasets, despite the large sequencing depth. Compared with non-shared clonotypes, clonotypes shared by all four sorted-subset donors had higher generation probabilities. When four donors were compared, the shared fraction of clonotypes was about 5.5% for naive CD4, approximately 3.5% for naive CD8, 2.3% for memory CD4, and 0.35% to 0.4% for memory CD8. Because the study included only a small number of donors, the genetic and exposure-history diversity represented was limited.

The germline V gene (reference sequence) gives CDR1 as SGHNT and CDR2 as YYREEE. The junction carries 14 bases between V and J, which are trimmed by 4 bases and 0 bases respectively. The CDR3 measures 15 amino acids from cysteine to phenylalanine. Only CDR3 DNA is held: 45 bases, read in frame from base 1. Notes on this clone: Its specific antigen is unknown. No per-base quality is available; no much larger clone lies one base away.

TCR CDR3 regions were amplified from genomic DNA by multiplex PCR using the deep immunoSEQ assay. Genomic DNA extracted from each cell subset was distributed evenly over all wells of several immunoSEQ 96-well plates, and each plate served as one replicate. Each replicate PCR for sorted subsets received approximately 220 ng genomic DNA, equal to 28,000 or so T cell genomes. Purified libraries were measured with a Qubit 3.0 fluorometer, size-checked on a Bioanalyzer 2100, and measured again with the KAPA Library Quantification kit. A separate single-read 150-cycle Illumina NextSeq 550 flow cell was used to sequence each immunoSEQ 96-well plate. From the authors' description of their analysis: Because only junctional sequences without quality scores were contained in the immunoSEQ output, filtering matching that applied to full-length reads could not be performed. Sequences were annotated with PyIR, a Python wrapper for IgBLAST v1.9, using IMGT germline references to assign V/J genes and CDR3. Reads were filtered out if the reads had weak V/J assignments (E-value above 1e-6), no CDR3, stop codons, out-of-frame junctions, or ambiguous translated residues. V3J clonotypes were defined by identical inferred V gene, J gene, and CDR3 amino acid sequence. Percentage overlap between repertoires was computed as shared unique clonotypes divided by the size of the smaller repertoire. Three approaches were used to assess repertoire richness: RTK rarefaction, the Chao1 estimator, and Recon v2.1 estimates of unobserved clonotypes. OLGA was used to compute generation probabilities for all TCRbeta clonotypes that the gDNA method yielded from four donors. The table was pulled from immuneACCESS by TCRdb, which kept in-frame rearrangements only. Such tables lose some clones; where checked, under half of the loss comes from unresolved V genes, and the rest has no known cause. Clone size and V and J calls were adopted from that table, with D and trimming inferred from the DNA. This sample has about 2.4 million clones in its table, and 90% to 95% of those were observed once. The top ten constitute roughly 0.13% of the sample.

The donors were healthy, HIV-negative adults with no recently reported acute infections or vaccinations. Every donor was a Caucasian adult residing in Nashville, Tennessee, USA. CD4+ T cells were enriched by magnetic negative selection, after which naive cells were positively selected on CD45RA and the negative fraction was taken as the memory subset. Blood was obtained by leukapheresis, after which PBMCs were separated by Ficoll-Histopaque density gradient centrifugation and cryopreserved in liquid nitrogen vapor phase. Purity and quantity of every magnetically sorted T cell population were checked by analytical flow cytometry. From each sorted fraction, genomic DNA was isolated and quantified by UV absorbance on a Nanodrop 2000c.

The chain was built from TRBV5-4 and TRBJ2-7; the D gene is perhaps TRBD1, from 6 matching bases. The clonotype was recovered from a man aged 18-30 years in good health. The source material was naive CD4+ T cells sorted from blood. What the cell subset or site label conveys for this sample: CD45RA+ positively selected. The CDR3 protein: CASSTGQLSSYEQYF. Here is the DNA: TGTGCCAGCAGCACAGGACAGCTAAGCTCCTACGAGCAGTACTTC.